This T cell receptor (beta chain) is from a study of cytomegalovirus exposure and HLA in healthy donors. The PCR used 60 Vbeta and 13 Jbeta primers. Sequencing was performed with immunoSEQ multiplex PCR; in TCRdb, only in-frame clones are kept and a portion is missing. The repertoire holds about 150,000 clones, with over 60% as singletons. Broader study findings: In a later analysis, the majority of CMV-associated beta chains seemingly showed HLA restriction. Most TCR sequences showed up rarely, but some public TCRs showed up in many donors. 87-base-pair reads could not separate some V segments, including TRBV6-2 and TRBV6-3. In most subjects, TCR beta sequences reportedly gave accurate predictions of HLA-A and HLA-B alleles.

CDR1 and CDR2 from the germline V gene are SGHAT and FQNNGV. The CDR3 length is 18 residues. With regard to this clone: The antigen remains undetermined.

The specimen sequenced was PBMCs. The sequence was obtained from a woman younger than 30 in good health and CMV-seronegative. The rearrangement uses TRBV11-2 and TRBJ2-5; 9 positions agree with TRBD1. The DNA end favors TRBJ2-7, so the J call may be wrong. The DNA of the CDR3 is TGTGCCAGCAGCCCGACCAATCGAGACAGGGGGGTATCCTACGAGCAGTACTTC. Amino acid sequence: CASSPTNRDRGVSYEQYF.